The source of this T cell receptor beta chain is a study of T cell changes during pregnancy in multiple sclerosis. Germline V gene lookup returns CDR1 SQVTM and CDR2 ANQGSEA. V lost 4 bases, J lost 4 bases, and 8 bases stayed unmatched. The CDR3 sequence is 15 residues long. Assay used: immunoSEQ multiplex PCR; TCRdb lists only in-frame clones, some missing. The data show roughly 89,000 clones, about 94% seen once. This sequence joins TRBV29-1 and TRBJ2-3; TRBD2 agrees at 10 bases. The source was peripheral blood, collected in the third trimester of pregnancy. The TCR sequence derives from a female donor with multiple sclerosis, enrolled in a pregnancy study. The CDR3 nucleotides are TGCAGCGTTGCTTCGAGCGGGAGGGGCCCAGATACGCAGTATTTT. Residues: CSVASSGRGPDTQYF.